Following are 5 T cell receptor beta chains from one sample sequenced in a study of long-term antiretroviral therapy in people with HIV. Survey-level immunoSEQ v3.0 assays were run. TCRdb's table, derived via immunoSEQ multiplex PCR, lists solely in-frame clones and lacks some. Of 20,000 to 30,000 clones listed, roughly four fifths are singletons. The starting material was unsorted PBMCs, obtained 1.1 years before starting antiretroviral therapy. All receptors come from a woman aged 25 to 45 with HIV.

This clone turned up a few times. The chain recombines TRBV5-8 with TRBJ1-6; 9 bases are a match to TRBD1. Germline V lookup: CDR1 SGHTS, CDR2 YDEGEE. This CDR3 comprises 15 residues. V lost 2 bases and J lost 13; bases outside the gene matches: 10. The CDR3 loop is CASSLRGTGGLPLHF. In nucleotides, the CDR3 is TGTGCCAGCAGCTTAAGAGGAACAGGGGGCCTTCCCCTCCACTTT.

The sample holds one count of this clone. J is TRBJ2-3 and V is TRBV6-1; no definite D call. The CDR3 length is 16 residues. CDR1 is MNHNS and CDR2 is SASEGT in the germline V gene. V was clipped by 4 bases and J by 0 bases, with 14 bases between them. In DNA, the CDR3 is TGTGCCAGCAGTGTTAACAGCAGCCCGAGCACAGATACGCAGTATTTT. Translated: CASSVNSSPSTDTQYF.

The rearrangement joins TRBV19 to TRBJ1-3; TRBD1 agrees at 8 bases. Germline V gene lookup returns CDR1 LNHDA and CDR2 SQIVND (reference sequence). With 6 bases clipped from V and 4 bases from J, the junction kept 2 bases outside the gene matches. CDR3 size: 13 residues. CDR3 DNA sequence: TGTGCCAGTAGCGCAGGGGGCGGAAACACCATATATTTT. As protein: CASSAGGGNTIYF.

The chain employs TRBV5-6 and TRBJ1-2; perhaps TRBD1 as D (5 bases). The CDR3 runs 18 residues. Germline-derived CDR1 and CDR2 are SGHDT and YYEEEE. Trimming took 0 bases from V and 0 from J, leaving 18 bases between them. The CDR3 protein is CASSLAVGDLLANYGYTF. In DNA form, the CDR3 reads TGTGCCAGCAGCTTGGCCGTCGGGGACCTCCTAGCTAACTATGGCTACACCTTC.

This clone showed up just a few times. The chain uses TRBV7-3 and TRBJ1-1; tentative D call: TRBD1 (5 bases). Trimming removed 5 bases from V and 8 bases from J, with 15 bases in between. The CDR3 covers 13 residues. Germline V lookup: CDR1 SGHTA, CDR2 FQGTGA. The CDR3 nucleotides are TGTGCCAGCAGCACACCAGGGACGGGCGAAGCTTTCTTT. It specifies CASSTPGTGEAFF.